The 29 T cell receptor beta chains below all came from one sample that was sequenced in a study of glioma-infiltrating T cells after dendritic cell vaccination. Only in-frame clones appear in the TCRdb table, and some are missing; sequencing was by immunoSEQ multiplex PCR. Of roughly 100,000 clones in the sample, over 75% were seen once. The source material was blood, sampled before dendritic cell vaccination. The receptors shown here come from a human donor with glioblastoma.

The rearrangement links TRBV15 to TRBJ1-2; D is possibly TRBD1 (5 bases). V gave up 0 bases and J gave up 4 bases, with 15 bases separating them. Germline CDR1 reads LNHNV; CDR2 reads YYDKDF (reference sequence). The CDR3 spans 16 residues. The CDR3 is CATSRDLYDRLYGYTF. The CDR3 DNA reads as TGTGCCACCAGCAGAGACCTTTACGACAGACTCTATGGCTACACCTTC.

This rearrangement joins TRBV4-1 to TRBJ1-2, with 7 bases matching TRBD1. CDR3 size: 12 residues. Germline V lookup: CDR1 MGHRA, CDR2 YSYEKL. Trimming at V came to 1 base and at J to 7 bases, leaving 0 bases not matched to a gene. CDR3 nucleotide sequence: TGCGCCAGCAGCCAAGCAGGGGGTGGCTACACCTTC. It translates to CASSQAGGGYTF.

This rearrangement joins TRBV6-5 to TRBJ1-1; 10 nucleotides align to TRBD1. The CDR3 loop spans 14 amino acids. CDR1 is MNHEY and CDR2 is SVGAGI in the germline V gene. Trimming took 4 bases from V and 7 from J; bases not matched to a gene: 6. The CDR3 coding sequence is TGTGCCAGCAGTTTCGGACAGGGGGGGTTTGAAGCTTTCTTT. Protein: CASSFGQGGFEAFF.

The rearrangement uses TRBV7-9 and TRBJ2-5; D gene unclear. Near its end, the DNA agrees better with TRBJ2-7, so the J call may be wrong. Germline loops: CDR1 SEHNR, CDR2 FQNEAQ (reference sequence). CDR3 size: 14 residues. The CDR3 is CASSGGLESYEQYF. The CDR3 bases are TGTGCCAGCAGCGGTGGGCTCGAATCCTACGAGCAGTACTTC.

The rearrangement joins TRBV11-3 to TRBJ2-1, with D perhaps matching TRBD1 (7 bases). CDR3 length: 14 residues. The V end lost 3 bases, the J end lost 5 bases, and 11 bases lay between the germline ends. Germline V gives CDR1 SGHNT, CDR2 YENEEA. The CDR3 is CASSLGGQNNEQFF. CDR3 bases: TGTGCCAGCAGCTTGGGGGGACAGAACAATGAGCAGTTCTTC.

The chain couples TRBV2 to TRBJ1-2, with 9 bases aligning to TRBD1. This CDR3 spans 13 amino acids. Losses at the gene ends were 5 bases for V and 7 bases for J; bases not matched to a gene: 5. The germline V gene encodes CDR1 SNHLY and CDR2 FYNNEI. The CDR3 is CASSRDRVIGYTF. The CDR3 DNA sequence: TGTGCCAGCAGTCGGGACAGGGTAATTGGCTACACCTTC. Variable domain in full (rest from reference TRBV2 and TRBJ1-2): EPEVTQTPSHQVTQMGQEVILRCVPISNHLYFYWYRQILGQKVEFLVSFYNNEISEKSEIFDDQFSVERPDGSNFTLKIRSTKLEDSAMYFCASSRDRVIGYTFGSGTRLTVV.

J is TRBJ2-2 and V is TRBV5-5; 16 bases match TRBD2. Germline lookup yields CDR1 SGHKS and CDR2 YYEKEE (reference sequence). CDR3 size: 17 residues. Trimming removed 4 bases from V and 6 bases from J; junction bases left unmatched: 6. Written as DNA, the CDR3 is TGTGCCAGCAGCCCCGGGACTAGCGGGGGGGGTGCCGGGGAGCTGTTTTTT. Translated, it gives CASSPGTSGGGAGELFF.

The V call is TRBV2, the J call TRBJ2-7; 10 nucleotides align to TRBD2. CDR1 is SNHLY, CDR2 FYNNEI, per germline. The CDR3 extends over 17 amino acids. V was clipped by 1 base and J by 3 bases; unmatched bases: 9. The CDR3 sequence is CASSEGEASGGLYEQYF. The CDR3 DNA follows: TGTGCCAGCAGTGAAGGGGAAGCTAGCGGGGGCCTCTACGAGCAGTACTTC.

Here the CDR3 DNA reads TGTGCCAGCCCAAGAGGACAGAACTCCTACGAGCAGTACTTC. Protein sequence: CASPRGQNSYEQYF. The chain recombines TRBV2 with TRBJ2-7; a possible D gene is TRBD1 (6 bases). CDR1 is SNHLY and CDR2 is FYNNEI in the germline V gene. The V end was cut by 8 bases, the J end by 0 bases, with 14 bases between. The CDR3 covers 14 residues.

This chain links TRBV4-1 with TRBJ2-7, with 7 bases that match TRBD1. The V segment lost 3 bases and the J segment 3 bases; nucleotides outside the gene matches: 8. The CDR3 has 15 amino acids. Germline V gene lookup returns CDR1 MGHRA and CDR2 YSYEKL. The CDR3 protein is CASSQGNRGYYEQYF. CDR3 nucleotide sequence: TGCGCCAGCAGCCAGGGGAACAGGGGTTACTACGAGCAGTACTTC.

This clone has just one count. J is TRBJ2-3 and V is TRBV6-1, with D tentatively TRBD2 (5 bases). Trimming took off 6 bases at V and 2 bases at J, with 6 bases between the two ends. The CDR3 length is 12 residues. CDR1 and CDR2 (germline): MNHNS, SASEGT. The CDR3 DNA follows: TGTGCCAGCAGCGGGGACACAGATACGCAGTATTTT. This encodes CASSGDTDTQYF.

The chain is built from TRBV29-1 and TRBJ2-1, with TRBD1 matching 7 bases. The CDR3 runs to 12 residues. Trimming took 7 bases from V and 8 from J; bases not matched to a gene: 8. Germline CDR1 and CDR2: SQVTM and ANQGSEA. The CDR3 DNA sequence: TGCAGCGGGCGACAGGGCCCCGATGAGCAGTTCTTC. Translation: CSGRQGPDEQFF.

V usage is TRBV6-1 and J usage is TRBJ1-2, with 12 bases that match TRBD1. V trimming: 0 bases; J trimming: 4 bases; junction bases outside the gene matches: 6. The length of the CDR3 is 17 residues. Per germline, CDR1 MNHNS and CDR2 SASEGT. The CDR3 region has the DNA TGTGCCAGCAGTGAAGCTCCGGGACAGGGGGCCATCTATGGCTACACCTTC. Translated, it gives CASSEAPGQGAIYGYTF.

The sample holds one count of this clone. The V gene is TRBV7-6, the J gene TRBJ1-1, with D unresolved. CDR3 length equals 13 residues. Germline V gives CDR1 SGHVS, CDR2 FNYEAQ. Trimming took 8 bases from V and 4 from J, leaving 14 bases between them. The DNA of the CDR3 is TGTGCCAGCGCTAAATTGACTGTCACTGAAGCTTTCTTT. Its translation: CASAKLTVTEAFF.

The V call is TRBV6-5, the J call TRBJ2-3; 9 bases are a match to TRBD2. With 4 bases clipped from V and 1 base from J, the junction kept 6 bases outside the gene matches. Per the germline V gene, CDR1 is MNHEY and CDR2 is SVGAGI. CDR3 length equals 16 residues. CDR3 sequence (DNA): TGTGCCAGCAGTTTACTAGCGGGCGGGGGCACAGATACGCAGTATTTT. It codes for CASSLLAGGGTDTQYF.

V usage is TRBV30 and J usage is TRBJ1-1; D is perhaps TRBD1 (5 bases). Germline assignment: CDR1 GTSNPN and CDR2 SVGIG (reference sequence). Trimming removed 8 bases from V and 7 bases from J, with 14 bases in between. This CDR3 has 11 amino acids. The CDR3, as DNA: TGTGCCAAACTCCTCGACAGTGAAGCTTTCTTT. It yields the protein CAKLLDSEAFF.

The V call is TRBV19, the J call TRBJ1-4; D might be TRBD1 (5 bases). CDR1 and CDR2 (germline): LNHDA, SQIVND (reference sequence). The CDR3 is 15 residues long. V lost 3 bases, J lost 6 bases, and 14 bases lay in between. The CDR3 DNA follows: TGTGCCAGTAGTATCCCCTGGAGGGGCGATGAAAAACTGTTTTTT. Translated: CASSIPWRGDEKLFF.

The V gene is TRBV27, the J gene TRBJ2-7; TRBD2 might be the D (5 bases). From germline, CDR1 is MNHEY and CDR2 SMNVEV (reference sequence). The length of the CDR3 is 13 residues. Trimming removed 0 bases at V and 6 bases at J, with 9 bases between. The CDR3 loop is CASSLSTGSEQYF. CDR3 sequence (DNA): TGTGCCAGCAGTTTATCGACGGGGTCCGAGCAGTACTTC.

The V call is TRBV7-2, the J call TRBJ2-7; tentative D call: TRBD1 (6 bases). This CDR3 spans 14 amino acids. CDR1 SGHTA and CDR2 FQGNSA come from the germline V gene. Trimming cost V 1 base and J 3 bases, with 10 bases left between them. CDR3 protein: CASSLEQGLYEQYF. The CDR3, as DNA: TGTGCCAGCAGCTTAGAACAGGGCCTCTACGAGCAGTACTTC.

Only a few counts were recorded for this clone. The rearrangement links TRBV4-2 to TRBJ1-5; unclear D gene. The germline CDR1 and CDR2 sequences are LGHNA and YNFKEQ. This CDR3 has 13 amino acids. Deletions cut 2 bases from V and 7 bases from J, with 9 bases between. CDR3 amino acids: CASSQSAGQPQHF. CDR3 sequence (DNA): TGTGCCAGCAGCCAATCGGCAGGCCAGCCCCAGCATTTT.

V usage is TRBV19 and J usage is TRBJ2-7; TRBD2 might be the D (5 bases). The CDR3 is 15 amino acids. From germline, CDR1 is LNHDA and CDR2 SQIVND (reference sequence). Between the trimmed V and J ends, which lost 5 bases and 0 bases, there was a span of 14 bases. CDR3 protein: CASSPWTGSSYEQYF. The CDR3 coding sequence is TGTGCCAGTAGTCCCTGGACGGGGAGCTCCTACGAGCAGTACTTC.

This clone has just one count. The chain is built from TRBV5-4 and TRBJ2-5, with D unresolved. This CDR3 comprises 14 residues. Germline-derived CDR1 and CDR2 are SGHNT and YYREEE (reference sequence). V lost 0 bases and J 5 bases, leaving 11 bases between the germline ends. The CDR3 is CASSLVGPQETQYF. CDR3 nucleotides: TGTGCCAGCAGCTTGGTGGGCCCGCAGGAGACCCAGTACTTC.

This clone was found once. The genes are TRBV4-1 and TRBJ2-2, with 10 bases matching TRBD2. V lost 5 bases, J lost 6 bases, and 6 bases stayed unmatched. The germline V gene has CDR1 MGHRA and CDR2 YSYEKL. This CDR3 is built from 15 residues. The CDR3 DNA sequence: TGCGCCAGCAGCTCTAGCGGGAGTCGGCCCGGGGAGCTGTTTTTT. It translates to CASSSSGSRPGELFF.

This sequence joins TRBV7-7 and TRBJ2-5; a weak D match, TRBD1 (5 bases). The CDR3 is made up of 13 amino acids. Germline CDR1 SSHAT, CDR2 FNYEAQ (reference sequence). CDR3 coding DNA: TGTGCTAGTTCACGGACATCCCAAGAGACCCAGTACTTC. It yields the protein CASSRTSQETQYF. The full variable domain, with the rest looked up from reference TRBV7-7 and TRBJ2-5, is GAGVSQSPRYKVTKRGQDVTLRCDPISSHATLYWYQQALGQGPEFLTYFNYEAQPDKSGLPSDRFSAERPEGSISTLTIQRTEQRDSAMYRCASSRTSQETQYFGPGTRLLVL.

The rearrangement uses TRBV5-1 and TRBJ1-4; D remains ambiguous. Per germline, CDR1 SGHRS and CDR2 YFSETQ. The CDR3 extends over 14 amino acids. The V and J ends lost 4 bases and 8 bases respectively, with 15 bases between them. The CDR3 nucleotides read TGCGCCAGCAGCACAACAGCCCTACCGGAAAAACTGTTTTTT. It encodes CASSTTALPEKLFF.

This clone occurred a few times. V usage is TRBV27 and J usage is TRBJ1-6; 7 bases are a match to TRBD1. V lost 4 bases to trimming and J lost 6 bases; unmatched junction nucleotides: 3. This CDR3 contains 14 residues. Germline V gene lookup returns CDR1 MNHEY and CDR2 SMNVEV (reference sequence). CDR3 protein: CASSWDRLNSPLHF. CDR3 coding DNA: TGTGCCAGCAGTTGGGACAGACTTAATTCACCCCTCCACTTT.

J is TRBJ1-5 and V is TRBV4-1, with TRBD1 identical over 7 bases. This CDR3 is 14 amino acids long. CDR1 MGHRA and CDR2 YSYEKL come from the germline V gene. V dropped 2 bases and J dropped 7; count of bases not matched to a gene: 5. CDR3 amino acids: CASSQPQQGQPQHF. CDR3 DNA: TGCGCCAGCAGCCAACCCCAACAGGGGCAGCCCCAGCATTTT.

The rearrangement links TRBV6-5 to TRBJ2-7; D unresolved. V lost 0 bases to trimming and J lost 6 bases, with 6 bases between them. From germline, CDR1 is MNHEY and CDR2 SVGAGI. The CDR3 has 12 amino acids. This CDR3 is CASSYSAGEQYF. The CDR3 coding sequence is TGTGCCAGCAGTTACTCGGCAGGCGAGCAGTACTTC.

This rearrangement joins TRBV6-1 to TRBJ1-4, with D possibly being TRBD1 (6 bases). CDR3 length: 15 amino acids. Trimming left V 5 bases short and J 3 bases short, with 13 bases between. CDR1 and CDR2 from the germline V gene are MNHNS and SASEGT. CDR3 in amino acids: CASSLSGAANEKLFF. The CDR3 nucleotides are TGTGCCAGCAGTTTATCAGGGGCGGCTAATGAAAAACTGTTTTTT.